These T cell receptor beta chains were read from a single sample in a study of beta chain features in type 1 diabetes. The protocol was immunoSEQ multiplex PCR, while the TCRdb copy is restricted to in-frame clones and leaves out a portion. This table has about 270,000 clones, roughly 15% appearing once. Sample: naive CD4+ T cells from blood. The receptor set was obtained from a woman between 40 and 50 years old in good health. Each CDR3 is given with its conserved first and last residue. A D gene is named only where the DNA matches it firmly. A clone size is listed for some rows: how often the clone was seen (once, few, many), or a class if it is expanded.

j_call d_call clone_size v_call cdr3_aa cdr3_nt
TRBJ2-5 - - TRBV5-1 CASSLGHRGLKETQYF TGCGCCAGCAGCTTGGGCCACCGAGGGCTCAAAGAGACCCAGTACTTC
TRBJ2-4 TRBD1 few TRBV5-6 CASSLVWDSQKNIQYF TGTGCCAGCAGCTTGGTATGGGACAGCCAAAAAAACATTCAGTACTTC
TRBJ1-2 - - TRBV19 CASSRTANGYTF TGTGCCAGTAGCAGGACAGCCAATGGCTACACCTTC
TRBJ2-1 TRBD1 - TRBV13 CASLYTRGQGSNEQFF TGTGCCAGCCTTTACACTAGGGGACAGGGGAGCAATGAGCAGTTCTTC
TRBJ2-1 - few TRBV25-1 CASSTPSPSQKAYNEQFF TGTGCCAGCAGTACACCCAGCCCCTCACAGAAGGCCTACAATGAGCAGTTCTTC
TRBJ2-7 TRBD2 - TRBV19 CASSIDGSGGSGSEQYF TGTGCCAGTAGTATAGACGGTAGCGGGGGCTCTGGATCTGAGCAGTACTTC
TRBJ2-5 TRBD2 - TRBV7-7 CASSPGGGETQYF TGTGCTAGCAGCCCCGGGGGAGGGGAGACCCAGTACTTC
TRBJ2-3 TRBD2 few TRBV13 CASSPSASGGPNYTQYF TGTGCCAGCAGCCCCTCAGCTAGCGGGGGGCCGAATTATACGCAGTATTTT
TRBJ2-1 - - TRBV5-8 CASSSWSGNNEQFF TGTGCCAGCAGCTCTTGGTCAGGGAACAATGAGCAGTTCTTC
TRBJ2-1 - - TRBV2 CASSDRLASRYEQFF TGTGCCAGCAGTGATCGTCTAGCGTCGCGTTATGAGCAGTTCTTC
TRBJ1-2 - - TRBV9 CASSGSGEGDGYTF TGTGCCAGCAGCGGATCGGGGGAAGGGGATGGCTACACCTTC
TRBJ2-5 - - TRBV25-1 CASRPRGSAQETQYF TGTGCCAGCAGACCCCGTGGTAGCGCCCAAGAGACCCAGTACTTC
TRBJ2-5 TRBD2 few TRBV6-1 CASSGAQRGGRETQYF TGTGCCAGCAGTGGGGCTCAGCGGGGGGGTCGAGAGACCCAGTACTTC
TRBJ2-1 - - TRBV11-2 CASSLVGGGNEQFF TGTGCCAGCAGCTTAGTAGGGGGGGGGAATGAGCAGTTCTTC
TRBJ1-4 - - TRBV6-4 CASSEYGFRGKLFF TGTGCCAGCAGTGAATATGGGTTTAGAGGAAAACTGTTTTTT
TRBJ2-2 TRBD1 many TRBV29-1 CSVLGTGWNTGELFF TGCAGCGTCCTCGGGACAGGATGGAACACCGGGGAGCTGTTTTTT
TRBJ1-5 - few TRBV18 CASSPGESSNQPQHF TGTGCCAGCTCACCTGGGGAGAGTAGCAATCAGCCCCAGCATTTT
TRBJ2-5 TRBD1 - TRBV5-1 CASSWLPIGQGGGETQYF TGCGCCAGCAGCTGGCTTCCGATCGGACAGGGTGGTGGGGAGACCCAGTACTTC
TRBJ1-5 - - TRBV6-4 CASGESGGQPQHF TGTGCCAGCGGTGAATCGGGCGGGCAGCCCCAGCATTTT
TRBJ2-1 - few TRBV5-4 CASSSAGDNEQFF TGTGCCAGCAGCTCTGCAGGGGACAATGAGCAGTTCTTC
TRBJ2-7 - few TRBV4-1 CASSQDAEYEQYF TGCGCCAGCAGCCAAGATGCGGAATACGAGCAGTACTTC
TRBJ1-2 - few TRBV7-9 CASSSVVANYGYTF TGTGCCAGCAGCTCGGTCGTAGCTAACTATGGCTACACCTTC
TRBJ1-2 TRBD1 - TRBV9 CASSAPSTGGMYGYTF TGTGCCAGCAGCGCCCCTTCGACAGGGGGCATGTATGGCTACACCTTC
TRBJ2-5 - - TRBV6-6 CASSRASATQETQYF TGTGCCAGCAGCAGAGCTAGCGCGACTCAAGAGACCCAGTACTTC
TRBJ1-1 TRBD1 - TRBV7-9 CASSLALGRGSGEAFF TGTGCCAGCAGCTTAGCGCTCGGCAGGGGGTCGGGTGAAGCTTTCTTT
TRBJ2-7 - few TRBV5-4 CASSPQTSSYEQYF TGTGCCAGCAGCCCCCAGACTAGCTCCTACGAGCAGTACTTC
TRBJ2-5 - - TRBV5-1 CASSLGGGEETQYF TGCGCCAGCAGCTTAGGGGGGGGAGAAGAGACCCAGTACTTC
TRBJ2-1 - few TRBV11-2 CASSLDRPSSPYYNEQFF TGTGCCAGCAGCTTAGATCGCCCCTCTAGCCCCTACTACAATGAGCAGTTCTTC
TRBJ2-7 TRBD1 - TRBV7-2 CASSLVPDRAGDDEQYF TGTGCCAGCAGCTTAGTCCCCGACAGGGCGGGTGACGACGAGCAGTACTTC
TRBJ1-2 - - TRBV5-1 CASSSFVDRNYGYTF TGCGCCAGCAGCTCCTTCGTAGACAGGAACTATGGCTACACCTTC
TRBJ2-7 TRBD2 few TRBV6-5 CASSYRTSGISYEQYF TGTGCCAGCAGTTACAGGACTAGCGGGATATCCTACGAGCAGTACTTC
TRBJ1-2 - - TRBV19 CASSIYTGVGYGYTF TGTGCCAGTAGTATCTACACGGGAGTTGGCTATGGCTACACCTTC
TRBJ1-2 - - TRBV2 CASSDDRKLHGYTF TGTGCCAGCAGTGACGACAGGAAACTCCATGGCTACACCTTC
TRBJ2-7 TRBD2 - TRBV6-5 CASSRTSGGYHEQYF TGTGCCAGCAGCCGGACTAGCGGGGGGTACCACGAGCAGTACTTC
TRBJ2-5 TRBD1 few TRBV6-5 CASSYVGQGEETQYF TGTGCCAGCAGTTACGTGGGACAGGGAGAAGAGACCCAGTACTTC
TRBJ2-1 - - TRBV6-5 CASGKQDNEQFF TGTGCCAGCGGGAAACAGGACAATGAGCAGTTCTTC
TRBJ1-3 TRBD1 - TRBV5-1 CASSVTGTDLGNTIYF TGCGCCAGCAGCGTAACCGGGACAGATCTTGGAAACACCATATATTTT
TRBJ2-7 TRBD1 - TRBV27 CASRDRSYEQYF TGTGCCAGCCGGGACAGGTCCTACGAGCAGTACTTC
TRBJ2-7 - many TRBV11-2 CASSPPGSYEQYF TGTGCCAGCAGCCCGCCGGGTTCCTACGAGCAGTACTTC
TRBJ2-5 - few TRBV29-1 CSGVNVGGFPQYF TGCAGCGGGGTTAATGTGGGGGGATTTCCCCAGTACTTC
TRBJ2-3 TRBD2 - TRBV5-1 CASSFGLAGTTDTQYF TGCGCCAGCAGCTTTGGACTAGCGGGGACCACAGATACGCAGTATTTT
TRBJ2-5 TRBD2 few TRBV5-4 CASSLRLAGKETQYF TGTGCCAGCAGCTTGCGGCTAGCGGGGAAGGAGACCCAGTACTTC